This T cell receptor (beta chain) stems from a study of T cell changes during pregnancy in multiple sclerosis. CDR3 length equals 18 residues. Germline V lookup: CDR1 SNHLY, CDR2 FYNNEI. V was pared by 6 bases and J by 7 bases, with 14 bases of the junction left unmatched. Assay used: immunoSEQ multiplex PCR; TCRdb lists only in-frame clones, some missing. This table holds tens of thousands of clones, just over 90% found once. V is TRBV2 and J is TRBJ2-1, with 14 nucleotides matching TRBD2. This receptor was taken from a female donor with multiple sclerosis, enrolled in a pregnancy study. The sequencing used peripheral blood, collected after pregnancy. CDR3 DNA: TGTGCCAGCAGCCACCCGGGACTAGCGGGAGTTTCGTGGAATGAGCAGTTCTTC. This encodes CASSHPGLAGVSWNEQFF.